What follows are 4 T cell receptor beta chains derived from one specimen sequenced in a study of OX40 agonist ivuxolimab in advanced cancers. Measured with immunoSEQ multiplex PCR; TCRdb has only the in-frame clones, and not every one. Of more than 45,000 clones in the sample, about 85% were seen once. This specimen consisted of CD4+ or CD8+ T cells sorted from blood, obtained in a trial of the OX40 agonist ivuxolimab. The receptors were gathered from an adult with an advanced solid tumor such as melanoma, head and neck, liver or kidney cancer.

This sequence joins TRBV19 and TRBJ2-1; D is undetermined. The CDR3 covers 12 residues. Germline V gene sequence: CDR1 LNHDA, CDR2 SQIVND (reference sequence). V lost 4 bases to trimming and J lost 5 bases, with 6 bases between them. This chain's CDR3 is CASSRINNEQFF. DNA of the CDR3: TGTGCCAGTAGTAGGATAAACAATGAGCAGTTCTTC.

A single count supports this clone. The chain combines TRBV5-1 with TRBJ2-2; no definite D call. V was shortened by 2 bases and J by 0 bases, with 5 bases between the two germline ends. The CDR3 runs to 14 residues. Germline V gene sequence: CDR1 SGHRS, CDR2 YFSETQ. The CDR3 loop reads CASSLLTNTGELFF. CDR3 in DNA: TGCGCCAGCAGCTTATTAACGAACACCGGGGAGCTGTTTTTT. Full variable domain (rest looked up from reference TRBV5-1 and TRBJ2-2): KAGVTQTPRYLIKTRGQQVTLSCSPISGHRSVSWYQQTPGQGLQFLFEYFSETQRNKGNFPGRFSGRQFSNSRSEMNVSTLELGDSALYLCASSLLTNTGELFFGEGSRLTVL.

This clone was counted between two and nine times. The chain couples TRBV28 to TRBJ2-1; the D gene is possibly TRBD2 (6 bases). The CDR3 runs 13 residues. Germline CDR1 is MDHEN and CDR2 is SYDVKM. Trimming took 7 bases from V and 7 from J, leaving 14 bases between them. The CDR3 nucleotides are TGTGCCAGCACCCTGACTAGTTTAAATGAGCAGTTCTTC. It codes for CASTLTSLNEQFF.

The chain has TRBV5-4 and TRBJ2-3; TRBD2 matches at 7 bases. The CDR3 covers 15 residues. Trimming took 1 base from V and 1 from J; bases not matched to a gene: 3. Germline-derived CDR1 and CDR2 are SGHNT and YYREEE (reference sequence). DNA of the CDR3: TGTGCCAGCAGCTTGCAGGGAGGGGGCACAGATACGCAGTATTTT. This sequence encodes CASSLQGGGTDTQYF. Drawing the rest from reference TRBV5-4 and TRBJ2-3, the complete variable domain is ETGVTQSPTHLIKTRGQQVTLRCSSQSGHNTVSWYQQALGQGPQFIFQYYREEENGRGNFPPRFSGLQFPNYSSELNVNALELDDSALYLCASSLQGGGTDTQYFGPGTRLTVL.